Below are 6 T cell receptor beta chains sequenced from a single sample in a study of T cell changes during pregnancy in multiple sclerosis. Sequencing used immunoSEQ multiplex PCR; TCRdb keeps in-frame clones, though not all of them. The data contain around 56,000 clones, about nine tenths of them seen just once; the ten biggest clones take up approximately 2.1%. The sample was peripheral blood, taken in the first trimester of pregnancy. The receptors shown here come from a female donor in good health, enrolled as a control in a pregnancy study.

This chain joins TRBV2 and TRBJ1-4, with D perhaps TRBD1 (5 bases). Trimming left V 4 bases short and J 8 bases short, with 14 bases between. Germline CDR1 SNHLY, CDR2 FYNNEI. The CDR3 length is 14 residues. The CDR3 reads CASSVKSHREKLFF. The CDR3 DNA reads as TGTGCCAGCAGTGTTAAGTCCCACAGGGAAAAACTGTTTTTT.

The genes are TRBV6-5 and TRBJ2-1, with 8 bases that match TRBD2. This CDR3 is 16 amino acids long. J lost 5 bases, V lost 4 bases, and 10 bases had no gene match. CDR1 is MNHEY and CDR2 is SVGAGI in the germline V gene. The CDR3 is CASSSTERETNNEQFF. The CDR3 nucleotides are TGTGCCAGCAGTTCCACGGAGCGGGAGACCAACAATGAGCAGTTCTTC.

The chain couples TRBV5-1 to TRBJ2-7; D gene ambiguous. V lost 0 bases and J lost 1, with 5 bases in between. The CDR3 is made up of 13 amino acids. Per the germline V gene, CDR1 is SGHRS and CDR2 is YFSETQ. CDR3 loop: CASSLVSSYEQYF. CDR3 in DNA: TGCGCCAGCAGCTTGGTCAGTTCCTACGAGCAGTACTTC. The entire variable domain, with the rest obtained from reference TRBV5-1 and TRBJ2-7, is as follows: KAGVTQTPRYLIKTRGQQVTLSCSPISGHRSVSWYQQTPGQGLQFLFEYFSETQRNKGNFPGRFSGRQFSNSRSEMNVSTLELGDSALYLCASSLVSSYEQYFGPGTRLTVT.

This chain uses TRBV15 with TRBJ2-2; 10 bases match TRBD2. From germline, CDR1 is LNHNV and CDR2 YYDKDF (reference sequence). This CDR3 spans 17 amino acids. V trimming: 3 bases; J trimming: 6 bases; junction bases outside the gene matches: 10. The CDR3 spells CATSSYTLAGESGELFF. The CDR3 nucleotides read TGTGCCACCAGCAGCTACACTCTAGCGGGAGAGTCCGGGGAGCTGTTTTTT.

The genes are TRBV18 and TRBJ1-4; D call uncertain. Trimming left V 3 bases short and J 0 bases short, with 8 bases between. Germline CDR1 KGHSH, CDR2 LQKENI. The length of the CDR3 is 15 residues. CDR3 in amino acids: CASSPFPSTNEKLFF. CDR3 nucleotides: TGTGCCAGCTCACCGTTTCCCTCAACTAATGAAAAACTGTTTTTT.

The V gene is TRBV6-4, the J gene TRBJ2-2; TRBD2 aligns across 8 bases. This CDR3 has 15 amino acids. Trimming removed 11 bases from V and 0 bases from J; junction bases left unmatched: 8. Germline CDR1 is MRHNA and CDR2 is SNTAGT. The CDR3 DNA reads as TGTGCCCGGGGGGGGGACTCTCCGAACACCGGGGAGCTGTTTTTT. As protein: CARGGDSPNTGELFF.